The 26 T cell receptor beta chains given below trace back to one sample, sequenced in a study of blood T cell repertoires in COVID-19. Sequenced by immunoSEQ multiplex PCR; TCRdb stores in-frame clones only, minus some. This sample has 45,000 to 60,000 clones, with approximately 86% found just once. The sequenced material came from peripheral blood. Receptor source: a human donor with active COVID-19. The donor label of this sample is uncertain.

V gene TRBV10-3 combines with J gene TRBJ1-4; perhaps TRBD1 as D (5 bases). CDR3 length equals 12 residues. Germline assignment: CDR1 ENHRY and CDR2 SYGVKD. Deletions cut 6 bases from V and 7 bases from J, with 9 bases between. DNA of the CDR3: TGTGCCATCAGCCGGGGGACTGAAAAACTGTTTTTT. Translating it yields CAISRGTEKLFF.

This clone was counted only a few times. The V gene is TRBV11-2, the J gene TRBJ2-1; 10 bases map to TRBD2. The junction had 6 bases not matched to a gene; V was cut back by 6 bases and J by 1 base. The CDR3 is 16 amino acids. Looked up from germline, CDR1 is SGHAT and CDR2 is FQNNGV. For the CDR3, the DNA is TGTGCCAGCAGAATTAGCGGGAGGTCTTCCTACAATGAGCAGTTCTTC. Translating it yields CASRISGRSSYNEQFF.

This chain uses TRBV5-6 with TRBJ1-2; no reliable D call. The V gene lost 6 bases and the J gene lost 7 bases, with 13 bases spanning the gap. Germline V gene lookup returns CDR1 SGHDT and CDR2 YYEEEE. The CDR3 is 12 amino acids. The CDR3 DNA sequence: TGTGCCAGCACAAAGGAGGGTGGTGGCTACACCTTC. It yields the protein CASTKEGGGYTF.

The gene calls are TRBV5-8 and TRBJ1-6, with 7 positions matching TRBD1. Germline CDR1 and CDR2: SGHTS and YDEGEE. CDR3 length: 14 residues. J lost 14 bases, V lost 0 bases, and 8 bases had no gene match. This chain's CDR3 is CASSLDRGHSALHF. The CDR3 DNA follows: TGTGCCAGCAGCTTGGACAGGGGCCATTCGGCCCTCCACTTT.

This chain joins TRBV9 and TRBJ2-1, with TRBD1 matching over 8 bases. The ends lost 4 bases at V and 8 bases at J; junction bases unmatched: 11. The CDR3 runs to 15 residues. The germline V gene has CDR1 SGDLS and CDR2 YYNGEE. The chain's CDR3 is CASSYHTRGLDEQFF. CDR3 DNA: TGTGCCAGCAGCTATCATACCAGGGGGCTGGATGAGCAGTTCTTC.

The chain combines TRBV24-1 with TRBJ2-3; 12 nucleotides align to TRBD2. After removal of 4 bases from V and 4 bases from J, the junction contained 8 bases not matched to a gene. The CDR3 is made up of 17 amino acids. Looked up from germline, CDR1 is KGHDR and CDR2 is SFDVKD. The DNA for the CDR3 is TGTGCCACCAGTGAGTCTAGCGGGAGGGCCGGGGCAGATACGCAGTATTTT. Protein: CATSESSGRAGADTQYF.

This chain's CDR3 is CASSLDVNQPQHF. As DNA, the CDR3 is TGTGCCAGCAGCTTAGACGTTAATCAGCCCCAGCATTTT. The V and J genes are TRBV11-2 and TRBJ1-5; the D is unclear. Germline CDR1 reads SGHAT; CDR2 reads FQNNGV. Trimming cost V 0 bases and J 4 bases, with 4 bases left between them. There are 13 residues in the CDR3.

The chain carries TRBV6-5 and TRBJ2-7; a weak D match, TRBD1 (6 bases). This CDR3 spans 14 amino acids. CDR1 and CDR2 from the germline V gene are MNHEY and SVGAGI. V lost 0 bases and J 5 bases, leaving 11 bases between the germline ends. CDR3 in amino acids: CASSYSTGTDEQYF. CDR3 nucleotide sequence: TGTGCCAGCAGTTACTCAACAGGGACCGACGAGCAGTACTTC.

This chain joins TRBV28 and TRBJ2-7, with D perhaps matching TRBD1 (6 bases). V lost 6 bases and J lost 4, with 13 bases in between. The CDR3 loop spans 13 amino acids. CDR1 and CDR2 from the germline V gene are MDHEN and SYDVKM. CDR3 region: CASRVGQQYEQYF. The CDR3 DNA reads as TGTGCCAGCAGAGTCGGACAGCAATACGAGCAGTACTTC.

In nucleotides, the CDR3 is TGTGCCAGCATGAGGGGGCAGAAGCAGTACTTC. Amino acids: CASMRGQKQYF. This chain connects TRBV27 to TRBJ2-7, with 7 positions matching TRBD1. Germline V gene lookup returns CDR1 MNHEY and CDR2 SMNVEV (reference sequence). With 7 bases clipped from V and 8 bases from J, the junction kept 5 bases outside the gene matches. The CDR3 extends over 11 amino acids.

The chain uses TRBV14 and TRBJ2-3; 10 bases map to TRBD2. The CDR3 spans 20 residues. Germline assignment: CDR1 SGHDN and CDR2 FVKESK. The ends lost 3 bases at V and 0 bases at J; junction bases unmatched: 15. CDR3 DNA sequence: TGTGCCAGCAGCCACCGATCGGGACTAGCGCAAGTCTTTAGCACAGATACGCAGTATTTT. Residues: CASSHRSGLAQVFSTDTQYF.

The chain joins TRBV15 to TRBJ1-2, with D possibly being TRBD1 (5 bases). The CDR3 spans 15 residues. Germline CDR1 reads LNHNV; CDR2 reads YYDKDF (reference sequence). V lost 1 base and J 4 bases, leaving 13 bases between the germline ends. The DNA of the CDR3 is TGTGCCACCAGCAGAGGGCAGGGATACGGCTATGGCTACACCTTC. It yields the protein CATSRGQGYGYGYTF.

V is TRBV7-2 and J is TRBJ2-5; 8 bases align to TRBD1. The CDR3 has 16 residues. V was pared by 5 bases and J by 0 bases, with 8 bases of the junction left unmatched. CDR1 is SGHTA, CDR2 FQGNSA, per germline. The CDR3 loop is CASSQPGQAYQETQYF. The CDR3 nucleotides are TGTGCCAGCAGCCAACCGGGACAGGCGTACCAAGAGACCCAGTACTTC.

The chain links TRBV5-6 to TRBJ2-1; 15 nucleotides match TRBD2. The CDR3 contains 17 residues. Germline loops: CDR1 SGHDT, CDR2 YYEEEE. Trimming at V came to 4 bases and at J to 6 bases, leaving 8 bases not matched to a gene. Here the CDR3 DNA reads TGTGCCAGCAGCCCCGGGACTAGCGGGAGGTATCCCAATGAGCAGTTCTTC. Its protein product is CASSPGTSGRYPNEQFF.

The sample holds one count of this clone. This sequence joins TRBV5-1 and TRBJ2-5; weak D call: TRBD2 (5 bases). CDR3 length: 13 amino acids. The V end was cut by 4 bases, the J end by 4 bases, with 11 bases between. Germline loops: CDR1 SGHRS, CDR2 YFSETQ. The CDR3 protein is CASSVLEAETQYF. The CDR3 nucleotides are TGCGCCAGCAGCGTCCTGGAGGCAGAGACCCAGTACTTC.

This chain connects TRBV6-5 to TRBJ2-3, with D maybe TRBD1 (5 bases). The CDR3 length is 13 residues. The germline V and J ends were trimmed by 6 bases and 5 bases, with 12 bases remaining between them. Per germline, CDR1 MNHEY and CDR2 SVGAGI. In nucleotides, the CDR3 is TGTGCCAGCAGAGCCCCTGGACAAGATACGCAGTATTTT. It translates to CASRAPGQDTQYF.

This rearrangement joins TRBV2 to TRBJ2-7, with 7 nucleotides matching TRBD1. CDR3 length: 13 amino acids. V dropped 9 bases and J dropped 7; count of bases not matched to a gene: 12. The germline CDR1 and CDR2 sequences are SNHLY and FYNNEI. CDR3 loop: CARRTGVLGEQYF. CDR3 in DNA: TGTGCCAGGAGGACAGGCGTCCTGGGGGAGCAGTACTTC.

V gene TRBV5-6 combines with J gene TRBJ2-7, with TRBD2 identical over 8 bases. This CDR3 has 14 amino acids. Germline values: CDR1 SGHDT, CDR2 YYEEEE. The V segment lost 4 bases and the J segment 4 bases; nucleotides outside the gene matches: 7. As DNA, the CDR3 is TGTGCCAGCAGCGAAGTAGCGGGATCTTACGAGCAGTACTTC. Its protein is CASSEVAGSYEQYF. The whole variable domain, remainder taken from reference TRBV5-6 and TRBJ2-7, is DAGVTQSPTHLIKTRGQQVTLRCSPKSGHDTVSWYQQALGQGPQFIFQYYEEEERQRGNFPDRFSGHQFPNYSSELNVNALLLGDSALYLCASSEVAGSYEQYFGPGTRLTVT.

The gene calls are TRBV7-2 and TRBJ2-3, with 9 bases identical to TRBD2. There are 15 residues in the CDR3. Germline CDR1 reads SGHTA; CDR2 reads FQGNSA. V shed 6 bases and J 2 bases; nucleotides not matched to a gene: 6. In DNA, the CDR3 is TGTGCCAGCAGAAGGGCGGGAGGGATCACAGATACGCAGTATTTT. It encodes CASRRAGGITDTQYF.

The chain has TRBV21-1 and TRBJ1-5; the D segment call TRBD1 is taken from the table without a DNA check. TRBV21-1 is given as a pseudogene. CDR3 size: 20 residues. The CDR3 loop reads CASSIFFRGQGKYSNQPQHF. CDR3 DNA sequence: TGTGCCAGCAGCATCTTCTTCCGGGGACAGGGAAAATATAGCAATCAGCCCCAGCATTTT.

V usage is TRBV7-3 and J usage is TRBJ2-7, with a possible D match to TRBD2 (7 bases). This CDR3 is built from 15 residues. CDR1 and CDR2 from the germline V gene are SGHTA and FQGTGA. Trimming took off 1 base at V and 0 bases at J, with 10 bases between the two ends. Written as DNA, the CDR3 is TGTGCCAGCAGCTTAAACGGGGGGCCCTCCTACGAGCAGTACTTC. Protein product: CASSLNGGPSYEQYF.

The gene calls are TRBV5-1 and TRBJ2-3; 7 bases match TRBD2. The CDR3 is 14 amino acids. Unmatched junction bases numbered 5, after V lost 0 bases and J lost 7 bases. Germline V CDR1 and CDR2: SGHRS, YFSETQ. CDR3: CASSLGTRGNTQYF. The CDR3 nucleotides read TGCGCCAGCAGCTTGGGGACTAGAGGAAATACGCAGTATTTT.

The CDR3: CASSSGDLGEQFF. The CDR3 bases are TGCGCCAGTTCTAGCGGGGATTTGGGTGAGCAGTTCTTC. The J gene is TRBJ2-1, the V gene TRBV5-1; 9 nucleotides line up with TRBD2. Germline values: CDR1 SGHRS, CDR2 YFSETQ. The CDR3 runs 13 residues. Germline trimming cut 8 bases from V and 9 bases from J; bases unmatched to any gene: 9. The whole variable domain, filled in from reference TRBV5-1 and TRBJ2-1, reads KAGVTQTPRYLIKTRGQQVTLSCSPISGHRSVSWYQQTPGQGLQFLFEYFSETQRNKGNFPGRFSGRQFSNSRSEMNVSTLELGDSALYLCASSSGDLGEQFFGPGTRLTVL.

The genes are TRBV27 and TRBJ2-1, with TRBD1 as a possible D gene (6 bases). CDR1 and CDR2 (germline): MNHEY, SMNVEV (reference sequence). V shed 7 bases and J shed 6 bases, with 13 bases lying between them. The CDR3 is 13 residues long. CDR3 amino acids: CASTTSGANEQFF. For the CDR3, the DNA is TGTGCCAGCACCACTTCAGGGGCCAATGAGCAGTTCTTC.

V usage is TRBV5-1 and J usage is TRBJ2-5, with D possibly being TRBD1 (6 bases). Deletions cut 7 bases from V and 2 bases from J, with 18 bases between. Germline V gene data show CDR1 as SGHRS and CDR2 as YFSETQ. The CDR3 length is 15 residues. CDR3: CASDFMGTQQETQYF. The CDR3 nucleotides read TGCGCCAGCGACTTTATGGGGACACAGCAAGAGACCCAGTACTTC.

As concerns this clone: One junction end does not reproduce the germline sequence, and a read error may be involved. The chain couples TRBV10-3 to TRBJ1-1, with a possible D match to TRBD1 (5 bases). This CDR3 has 13 residues. Germline V lookup: CDR1 ENHRY, CDR2 SYGVKD. CDR3 sequence reads: CAIGDRGGTEAFF. The CDR3 DNA reads TGTGCCATCGGTGACAGAGGAGGCACTGAAGCTTTCTTT.